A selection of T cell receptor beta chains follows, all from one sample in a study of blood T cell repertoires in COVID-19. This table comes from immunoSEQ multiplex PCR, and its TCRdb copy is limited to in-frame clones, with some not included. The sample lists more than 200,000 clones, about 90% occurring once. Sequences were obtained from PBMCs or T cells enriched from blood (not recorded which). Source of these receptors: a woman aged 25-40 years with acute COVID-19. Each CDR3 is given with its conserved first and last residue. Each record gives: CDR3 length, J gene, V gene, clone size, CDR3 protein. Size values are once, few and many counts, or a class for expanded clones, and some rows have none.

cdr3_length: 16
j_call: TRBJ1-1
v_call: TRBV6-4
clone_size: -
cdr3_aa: CASSDSSQAWNTEAFF

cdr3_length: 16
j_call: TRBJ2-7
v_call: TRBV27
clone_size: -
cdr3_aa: CASSLVLSGPPYEQYF

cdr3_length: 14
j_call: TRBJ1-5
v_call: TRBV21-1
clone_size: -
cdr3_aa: CASSQVYSNQPQHF

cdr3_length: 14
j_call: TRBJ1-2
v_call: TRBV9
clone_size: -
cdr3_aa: CASSEQGGDYGYTF

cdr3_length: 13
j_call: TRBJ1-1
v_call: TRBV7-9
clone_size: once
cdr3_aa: CASSSPVGTEAFF

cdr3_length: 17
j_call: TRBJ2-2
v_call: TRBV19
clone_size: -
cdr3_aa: CASSRTSGRGNTGELFF

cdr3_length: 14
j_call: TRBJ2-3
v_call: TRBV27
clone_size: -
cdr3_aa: CASRAGGWTDTQYF

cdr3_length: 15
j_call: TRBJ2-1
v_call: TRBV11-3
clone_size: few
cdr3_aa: CASSLDGGAYNEQFF

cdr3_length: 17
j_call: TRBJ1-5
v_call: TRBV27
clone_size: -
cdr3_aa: CASSMRGGPYSNQPQHF

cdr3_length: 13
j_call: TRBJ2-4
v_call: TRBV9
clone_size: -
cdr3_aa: CASSVALAGPRYF

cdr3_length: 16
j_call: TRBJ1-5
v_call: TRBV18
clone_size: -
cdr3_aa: CASSPQPGDSNQPQHF

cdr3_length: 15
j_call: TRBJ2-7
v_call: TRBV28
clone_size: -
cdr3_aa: CASSETGQGRHEQYF

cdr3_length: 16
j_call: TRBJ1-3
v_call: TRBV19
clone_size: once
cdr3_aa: CASSYTGNSPGNTIYF

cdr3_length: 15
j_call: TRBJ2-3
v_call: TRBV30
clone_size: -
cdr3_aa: CAWSYNRGRSDTQYF

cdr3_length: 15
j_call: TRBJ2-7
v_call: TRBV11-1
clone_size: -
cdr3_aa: CASGAGGGPSYEQYF

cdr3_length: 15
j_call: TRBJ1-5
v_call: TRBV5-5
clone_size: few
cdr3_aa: CASSLADSSNQPQHF

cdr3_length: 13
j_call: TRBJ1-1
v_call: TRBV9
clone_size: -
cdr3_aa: CASSAKGGAEAFF

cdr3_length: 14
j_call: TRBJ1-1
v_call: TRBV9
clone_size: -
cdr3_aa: CASSIGQANTEAFF

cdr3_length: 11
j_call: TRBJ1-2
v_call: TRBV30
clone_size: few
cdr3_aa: CAWSQSVGYTF

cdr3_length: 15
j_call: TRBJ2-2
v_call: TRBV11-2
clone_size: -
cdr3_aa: CASSSRTTNTGELFF

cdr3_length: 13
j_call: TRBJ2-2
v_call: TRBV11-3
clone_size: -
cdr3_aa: CASSLDGPGELFF

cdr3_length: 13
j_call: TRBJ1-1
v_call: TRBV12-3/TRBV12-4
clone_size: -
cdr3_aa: CASSLTRDTEAFF

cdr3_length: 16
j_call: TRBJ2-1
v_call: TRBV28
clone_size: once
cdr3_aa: CASSFPSGFTYNEQFF

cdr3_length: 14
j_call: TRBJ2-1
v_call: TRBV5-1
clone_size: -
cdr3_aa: CASSLEGQYNEQFF

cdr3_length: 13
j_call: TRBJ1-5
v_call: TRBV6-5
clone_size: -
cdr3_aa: CASRVLADQPQHF

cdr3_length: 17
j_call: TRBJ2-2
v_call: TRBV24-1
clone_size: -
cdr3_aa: CATSDLNRGLNTGELFF

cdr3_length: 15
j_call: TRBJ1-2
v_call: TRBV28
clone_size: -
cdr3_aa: CASRPLGTGDYGYTF

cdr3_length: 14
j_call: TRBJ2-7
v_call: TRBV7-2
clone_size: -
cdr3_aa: CASSWDRGRNEQYF

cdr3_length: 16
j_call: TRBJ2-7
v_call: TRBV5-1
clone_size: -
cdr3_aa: CASSLGASGGPYEQYF

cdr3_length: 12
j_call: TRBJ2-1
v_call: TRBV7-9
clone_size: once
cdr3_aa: CASSPSFSEQFF

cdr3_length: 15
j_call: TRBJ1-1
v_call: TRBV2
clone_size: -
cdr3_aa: CASSEEGNKNTEAFF

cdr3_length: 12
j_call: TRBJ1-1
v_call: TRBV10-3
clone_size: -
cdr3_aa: CAIRAGNTEAFF

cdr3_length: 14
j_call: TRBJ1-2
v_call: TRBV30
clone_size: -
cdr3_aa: CAWSVTGFGSGYTF

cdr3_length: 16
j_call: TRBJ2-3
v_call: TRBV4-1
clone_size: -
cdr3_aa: CASSPSLAASTDTQYF

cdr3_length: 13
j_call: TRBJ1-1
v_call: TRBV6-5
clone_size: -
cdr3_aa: CASSNPTGRKAFF

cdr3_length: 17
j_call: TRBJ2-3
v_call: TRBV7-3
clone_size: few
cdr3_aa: CASSLRAGGPVIDTQYF

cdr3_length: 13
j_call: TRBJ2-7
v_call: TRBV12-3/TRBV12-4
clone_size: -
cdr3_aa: CASSSQGTHEQYF

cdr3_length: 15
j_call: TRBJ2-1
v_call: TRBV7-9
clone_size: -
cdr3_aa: CASSPTGTGVDEQFF

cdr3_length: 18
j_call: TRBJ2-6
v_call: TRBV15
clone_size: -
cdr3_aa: CATSSPWTAHSGANVLTF

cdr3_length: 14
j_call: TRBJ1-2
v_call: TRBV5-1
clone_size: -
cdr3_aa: CASSPGADNYGYTF